The 15 T cell receptor beta chains presented below share a single source sample, sequenced in a study of cytomegalovirus exposure and HLA in healthy donors. The study ran its PCR with 60 Vbeta and 13 Jbeta primers. This table comes from immunoSEQ multiplex PCR, and its TCRdb copy is limited to in-frame clones, with some not included. This sample contains some 130,000 clones. Sequencing was done on a sample of PBMCs. The receptors were gathered from a woman in her forties in good health and CMV-seropositive.

For the CDR3, the DNA is TGTGCCAGCAGCCCTACCGGACAGGTCTACGAGCAGTACTTC. It specifies CASSPTGQVYEQYF. The rearrangement links TRBV28 to TRBJ2-7; 7 nucleotides match TRBD1. The CDR3 contains 14 residues. V trimming: 6 bases; J trimming: 3 bases; junction bases outside the gene matches: 8. In germline, CDR1 is MDHEN, CDR2 SYDVKM.

The CDR3 spells CASSPPRREQHF. The CDR3 DNA follows: TGTGCCAGCAGCCCTCCGCGCAGGGAACAGCATTTT. The chain is built from TRBV7-2 and TRBJ1-5; maybe TRBD1 (5 bases). V was shortened by 5 bases and J by 13 bases, with 15 bases between the two germline ends. Germline V gene lookup returns CDR1 SGHTA and CDR2 FQGNSA. The CDR3 sequence is 12 residues long.

The chain is built from TRBV5-1 and TRBJ2-7, with a tentative D call TRBD1 (6 bases). This CDR3 region has 15 residues. Germline CDR1 and CDR2: SGHRS and YFSETQ. The V and J ends lost 1 base and 5 bases respectively, with 16 bases between them. DNA for the CDR3: TGCGCCAGCAGCTTGACCGGGACAACATATAACGAGCAGTACTTC. This codes for CASSLTGTTYNEQYF.

This rearrangement joins TRBV27 to TRBJ1-1; D remains ambiguous. V shed 5 bases and J shed 4 bases, with 14 bases lying between them. The CDR3 spans 14 residues. The V gene's germline CDR1 is MNHEY and CDR2 SMNVEV (reference sequence). CDR3 DNA: TGTGCCAGCAGTCCCCGTTTTTTCAGCACTGAAGCTTTCTTT. Translated, it gives CASSPRFFSTEAFF.

The chain has TRBV7-3 and TRBJ2-2; D call uncertain. From germline, CDR1 is SGHTA and CDR2 FQGTGA. Trimming took 3 bases from V and 6 from J, leaving 11 bases between them. This CDR3 has 14 amino acids. The CDR3 region is CASSFDSRSGELFF. CDR3 nucleotides: TGTGCCAGCAGCTTCGACTCCCGGTCCGGGGAGCTGTTTTTT. Using reference TRBV7-3 and TRBJ2-2 for the parts outside the CDR3, the full variable domain is GAGVSQTPSNKVTEKGKYVELRCDPISGHTALYWYRQSLGQGPEFLIYFQGTGAADDSGLPNDRFFAVRPEGSVSTLKIQRTERGDSAVYLCASSFDSRSGELFFGEGSRLTVL.

The rearrangement links TRBV28 to TRBJ2-5; TRBD1 agrees at 10 bases. Trimming cost V 6 bases and J 11 bases; bases outside gene matches: 15. The germline gives CDR1 MDHEN, CDR2 SYDVKM. The CDR3 is 15 amino acids. The chain's CDR3 is CASSPQEGQGWEQYF. The CDR3 region has the DNA TGTGCCAGCAGCCCGCAGGAGGGACAGGGGTGGGAGCAGTACTTC.

The CDR3 here is CAISGTSNEQFF. The CDR3, as DNA: TGTGCCATCAGCGGGACTTCCAATGAGCAGTTCTTC. V gene TRBV10-3 combines with J gene TRBJ2-1, with a possible D match to TRBD2 (6 bases). V was trimmed by 6 bases and J by 6 bases, leaving 9 bases between them. The CDR3 sequence is 12 residues long. CDR1 and CDR2 from the germline V gene are ENHRY and SYGVKD.

The chain employs TRBV19 and TRBJ2-3, with TRBD2 matching over 14 bases. CDR1 is LNHDA, CDR2 SQIVND, per germline (reference sequence). CDR3 length: 16 residues. V dropped 7 bases and J dropped 3; count of bases not matched to a gene: 6. CDR3 DNA sequence: TGTGCCAGTATGGGGACTAGCGGGGGATTTACAGATACGCAGTATTTT. Protein: CASMGTSGGFTDTQYF.

The gene calls are TRBV27 and TRBJ2-1; 9 nucleotides agree with TRBD2. The CDR3 covers 16 residues. Per the germline V gene, CDR1 is MNHEY and CDR2 is SMNVEV (reference sequence). The trim removed 6 bases at V and 1 base at J, leaving 7 bases unmatched. The CDR3 spells CASRPPGLASYNEQFF. In nucleotides, the CDR3 is TGTGCCAGCAGGCCACCGGGACTAGCTTCCTACAATGAGCAGTTCTTC.

This chain joins TRBV10-2 and TRBJ1-1; D not certain. CDR1 is WSHSY and CDR2 is SAAADI in the germline V gene. V was clipped by 1 base and J by 8 bases, with 5 bases between them. The CDR3 contains 11 residues. Here the CDR3 DNA reads TGCGCCAGCAGTGAGTGGCAGGAAGCTTTCTTT. Translating it yields CASSEWQEAFF.

The rearrangement uses TRBV6-5 and TRBJ2-2, with 9 bases lining up with TRBD1. Trimming cost V 5 bases and J 5 bases; bases outside gene matches: 6. The length of the CDR3 is 15 residues. The V gene's germline CDR1 is MNHEY and CDR2 SVGAGI. The CDR3 DNA follows: TGTGCCAGCAGTCGGGGGACAGGGAAAACCGGGGAGCTGTTTTTT. It encodes CASSRGTGKTGELFF.

The chain has TRBV28 and TRBJ1-2, with TRBD1 matching 8 bases. V dropped 4 bases and J dropped 4; count of bases not matched to a gene: 8. The CDR3 is made up of 15 amino acids. The germline gives CDR1 MDHEN, CDR2 SYDVKM. CDR3 nucleotide sequence: TGTGCCAGCAGTTACAGGACAGGGAGCAGCTATGGCTACACCTTC. As protein: CASSYRTGSSYGYTF.

The CDR3 coding sequence is TGTGCCAGCAGGAGGGACCCCGGGACAGGGGCCTACGAGCAGTACTTC. Encoded protein: CASRRDPGTGAYEQYF. The chain combines TRBV2 with TRBJ2-7; 10 nucleotides align to TRBD1. J was trimmed by 2 bases and V by 6 bases; bases with no gene match: 10. The CDR3 is 16 residues long. Germline V gene sequence: CDR1 SNHLY, CDR2 FYNNEI.

In regard to this clone: Sequence at one end of the junction differs from germline and may be a read error. This rearrangement joins TRBV15 to TRBJ2-2; 8 nucleotides match TRBD2. CDR1 is LNHNV and CDR2 is YYDKDF in the germline V gene (reference sequence). This CDR3 is built from 17 residues. Here the CDR3 reads CVTSRGGTSRATGELFF. The CDR3 region has the DNA TGTGTCACCAGCAGAGGAGGGACTAGTCGCGCCACCGGGGAGCTGTTTTTT.

The chain links TRBV10-3 to TRBJ2-7; TRBD1 aligns across 12 bases. CDR3 length equals 16 residues. Trimming at V came to 0 bases and at J to 4 bases, leaving 4 bases not matched to a gene. Germline loops: CDR1 ENHRY, CDR2 SYGVKD. This CDR3 reads CAISESGQGAVYEQYF. The CDR3 nucleotides read TGTGCCATCAGTGAGTCGGGACAGGGGGCAGTTTACGAGCAGTACTTC.